This T cell receptor beta chain derives from a study of regulatory T cells in long-lasting Graves disease. Trimming cost V 7 bases and J 8 bases, with 14 bases left between them. The CDR3 length is 12 residues. Per the germline V gene, CDR1 is MDHEN and CDR2 is SYDVKM. Time point denoted: persistent/refractory GD, antithyroid drugs over 5 years with positive TRAb. Extracted RNA from PBMCs served as the source of the TCR library. The authors built TCR beta libraries using iRepertoire HTBI primers and Arm-PCR of CDR3 regions. Under the authors' procedure: Identified segments across samples numbered about 64 TRBV and roughly 15 TRBJ. TCRdb recomputed calls from the multiplex PCR reads with MiXCR, one row per CDR3 protein. The V and J calls shown here were made by TCRdb, not taken from the authors' results. The table lists about half a million distinct CDR3 sequences, 20% to 25% of them singletons. This clonotype was recorded many times. What it recognizes is unknown.

Study findings and constraints: Newly diagnosed patients had higher TCR diversity than persistent Graves' patients did. Fewer public clonotypes were shared by new patients (approximately 970) than by persistent patients (2,741). TRBV28, TRBJ1-2 and TRBJ2-5 were favored in persistent disease.

This chain joins TRBV28 and TRBJ1-2, with no clear D. This sequence originates from a female donor with Graves disease. Sequencing used peripheral blood mononuclear cells (PBMCs), obtained when the disease was refractory, from a patient treated with antithyroid drugs. The CDR3 DNA follows: TGTGCCAGCACCGACTTCCCGGAGGGCTACACCTTC. It encodes CASTDFPEGYTF.